This TCR beta chain appears in the sequencing data of a study of beta chain features in type 1 diabetes. The study's findings and limits: Shortening of TCRB CDR3s, moderate but significant, appeared in all four CD4+ subsets of Type 1 diabetes patients.

Between the trimmed V and J ends, which lost 4 bases and 6 bases, there was a span of 8 bases. Germline V gives CDR1 WNHNN, CDR2 SYGVQD (reference sequence). This CDR3 region has 12 residues. On this clone itself: As yet, its antigen is unknown.

Sequencing targeted expressed TCRB transcripts, as all isolated RNA had been reverse transcribed. Measured with immunoSEQ multiplex PCR; TCRdb has only the in-frame clones, and not every one. The sample contains some 330,000 clones, around 12% of which appear only once. This clonotype was sampled from a woman aged 18 to 35 with type 1 diabetes. The chain employs TRBV10-1 and TRBJ2-3; D is unclear. The sample consisted of naive CD4+ T cells from blood. The chain's CDR3 is CASSARSDTQYF. The CDR3 bases are TGCGCCAGCAGTGCCCGGTCGGATACGCAGTATTTT.